This entry is about one T cell receptor (beta chain). The sample comes from a study of blood T cell repertoires in COVID-19. For the study at large: PBMCs, B-cell-depleted T cells, or T cells were the source of the cDNA or gDNA that made up the material.

Original methodology: Scientists estimated how many nucleated cells there were by amplifying reference gene primers. TCRdb keeps only in-frame clones here, not all; method: immunoSEQ multiplex PCR. V and J calls and clone size are given by that table; D and trimming were obtained from the DNA. The table includes around 300,000 clones, around 86% detected once. The germline CDR1 and CDR2 sequences are SGHDT and YYEEEE. This CDR3 comprises 14 residues. V was cut by 1 base and J by 3 bases, with 5 bases left in between. The clonotype originates from a man aged 50 to 60 with acute or convalescent COVID-19. The V gene is TRBV5-6, the J gene TRBJ1-6; no reliable D call. The sequenced sample was peripheral blood. The CDR3 nucleotides are TGTGCCAGCAGCTTGCGGGTCTATAATTCACCCCTCCACTTT. The encoded protein is CASSLRVYNSPLHF.